This T cell receptor beta chain is from a study of blood T cells in healthy people across ages. V lost 1 base, J lost 10 bases, and 12 bases lay in between. The CDR3 has 14 residues. Germline assignment: CDR1 SGHRS and CDR2 YFSETQ. The second PCR ran about 6 to 11 cycles with a sample-barcoded 5' primer and J-beta primers. TCRdb reprocessed the 5' RACE reads via MiXCR and lists one record per CDR3 protein. The table has about 2 million distinct CDR3 sequences, around 50% seen once; the top ten hold roughly 2%. The receptor's source is a woman aged 40-49 years in good health. This rearrangement joins TRBV5-1 to TRBJ1-6; D gene uncertain. The sequenced sample consisted of blood. CDR3 DNA: TGCGCCAGCAGCTTGCCCGGGATTGACTCACCCCTCCACTTT. This sequence encodes CASSLPGIDSPLHF.